Sequencing of this T cell receptor beta chain was carried out in a study of T cells in Graves' hyperthyroidism and ophthalmopathy. V lost 5 bases and J lost 4, with 14 bases in between. This CDR3 is built from 14 residues. Per the germline V gene, CDR1 is LGHDT and CDR2 is YNNKEL (reference sequence). Those patients with uncontrolled infection, other autoimmune disease, pregnancy or lactation were excluded. This clonotype occurred many times. RNA transcripts yielded amplified TCR beta CDR3 regions. With the HTBI primer set, the TCR CDR3 went through a first round of RT-PCR. TCRdb called the multiplex PCR reads again in MiXCR, with one record for every CDR3 protein. In the table there are 350,000 to 500,000 distinct CDR3 sequences, approximately 13% of which are singletons.

The chain combines TRBV3-1 with TRBJ1-1, with D possibly being TRBD1 (6 bases). The clonotype comes from a woman aged 18-30 years with Graves' hyperthyroidism. Sequenced sample: blood. The CDR3 is CASSSGDGSTEAFF. The CDR3 region has the DNA TGTGCCAGCAGCTCAGGGGATGGGAGCACTGAAGCTTTCTTT.